What follows are 16 T cell receptor beta chains derived from one specimen sequenced in a study of read filtering for tumor transcriptome and immune sequencing. Molecular barcoded adaptors covering alpha/delta and beta/gamma chains were used on 400 ng RNA. One entry per CDR3 protein, called by TCRdb with MiXCR from the reads. The repertoire holds approximately 62,000 distinct CDR3 sequences, with roughly a fifth as singletons. Sequenced input: a population of CD138-negative cells sorted from bone marrow. The receptors come from a donor over 35 with multiple myeloma.

V gene TRBV27 combines with J gene TRBJ2-7; the match to TRBD2 covers 7 bases. The V gene end was trimmed by 6 bases and the J gene end by 2 bases; junction bases not matched to a gene: 10. Germline V gene data show CDR1 as MNHEY and CDR2 as SMNVEV (reference sequence). The CDR3 sequence is 15 residues long. The CDR3 sequence is CASRMLAEIPYEQYF. CDR3 DNA sequence: TGTGCCAGCAGAATGCTAGCGGAAATCCCCTACGAGCAGTACTTC.

Only a few counts were recorded for this clonotype. Given a much more abundant clone one base away, this may be a read error. The CDR3 region has the DNA TGTGCCAGTAGTATCGACGGAGGGATTCAGCCCCAGCATTTT. Translation gives CASSIDGGIQPQHF. V and J are TRBV19 and TRBJ1-5; no definite D call. CDR3 length equals 14 residues. With 3 bases removed from V and 6 bases from J, the gap between germline ends came to 12 bases. The germline CDR1 and CDR2 sequences are LNHDA and SQIVND (reference sequence).

There are many counts of this clonotype. This sequence joins TRBV29-1 and TRBJ1-1; D is ambiguous. The germline gives CDR1 SQVTM, CDR2 ANQGSEA. The V end lost 2 bases, the J end lost 6 bases, and 7 bases lay between the germline ends. This CDR3 region has 11 residues. The CDR3 DNA is TGCAGCGTTGAATCAGGTCCTGAAGCTTTCTTT. It encodes CSVESGPEAFF. Complete variable domain (other parts from reference TRBV29-1 and TRBJ1-1): SAVISQKPSRDICQRGTSLTIQCQVDSQVTMMFWYRQQPGQSLTLIATANQGSEATYESGFVIDKFPISRPNLTFSTLTVSNMSPEDSSIYLCSVESGPEAFFGQGTRLTVV.

This clonotype was recorded a few times. The V call is TRBV11-3, the J call TRBJ2-7; 10 nucleotides match TRBD1. J was trimmed by 5 bases and V by 4 bases; bases with no gene match: 5. The germline gives CDR1 SGHNT, CDR2 YENEEA. The CDR3 is 14 amino acids. CDR3 DNA sequence: TGTGCCAGCAGCTCCGAGACAGGGGGCGACGAGCAGTACTTC. It specifies CASSSETGGDEQYF. The whole variable domain, filled in from reference TRBV11-3 and TRBJ2-7, reads EAGVVQSPRYKIIEKKQPVAFWCNPISGHNTLYWYLQNLGQGPELLIRYENEEAVDDSQLPKDRFSAERLKGVDSTLKIQPAELGDSAVYLCASSSETGGDEQYFGPGTRLTVT.

Ten or more counts support this clonotype. The V call is TRBV29-1, the J call TRBJ2-1; the match to TRBD2 covers 10 bases. The junction had 9 bases not matched to a gene; V was cut back by 1 base and J by 6 bases. CDR3 length: 16 amino acids. The V gene's germline CDR1 is SQVTM and CDR2 ANQGSEA. In DNA, the CDR3 is TGCAGCGTTGAAGGGGGGAGGACTAGCGGCTCCAATGAGCAGTTCTTC. Its translation is CSVEGGRTSGSNEQFF.

This clonotype was detected many times. As DNA, the CDR3 is TGTGCCACCTCAGGACTAGCGGGGGAAACCGGGGAGCTGTTTTTT. As protein: CATSGLAGETGELFF. The J gene is TRBJ2-2, the V gene TRBV10-3; the match to TRBD2 covers 13 bases. With 10 bases clipped from V and 5 bases from J, the junction kept 7 bases outside the gene matches. The CDR3 is 15 residues long. Germline V gene data show CDR1 as ENHRY and CDR2 as SYGVKD.

The sample holds many counts of this clonotype. The chain uses TRBV7-9 and TRBJ2-1; possible D gene TRBD1, 5 bases. Trimming stripped 5 bases from V and 3 bases from J, with 8 bases between. Germline lookup yields CDR1 SEHNR and CDR2 FQNEAQ (reference sequence). This CDR3 spans 13 amino acids. CDR3 coding DNA: TGTGCCAGCAGCCCGACAGACTACAATGAGCAGTTCTTC. This gives the protein CASSPTDYNEQFF.

This clonotype was counted between two and nine times. The rearrangement links TRBV9 to TRBJ2-7, with D possibly matching TRBD2 (6 bases). This CDR3 comprises 15 residues. Trimming pared 0 bases from V and 2 bases from J, leaving 12 bases between. Germline lookup yields CDR1 SGDLS and CDR2 YYNGEE. The CDR3 coding sequence is TGTGCCAGCAGCGTAGGACTAGTCGGGACCTACGAGCAGTACTTC. This sequence encodes CASSVGLVGTYEQYF.

This clonotype was detected many times. The chain employs TRBV15 and TRBJ2-1; D is possibly TRBD1 (5 bases). V lost 0 bases and J 0 bases, leaving 18 bases between the germline ends. The CDR3 is 19 amino acids. Germline CDR1 is LNHNV and CDR2 is YYDKDF (reference sequence). The CDR3 here is CATSRDLDRGRSSYNEQFF. The CDR3 DNA sequence: TGTGCCACCAGCAGAGATCTAGATAGGGGCCGGAGCTCCTACAATGAGCAGTTCTTC.

The V and J genes are TRBV9 and TRBJ1-2; TRBD1 aligns across 7 bases. V shed 0 bases and J 4 bases; nucleotides not matched to a gene: 15. Germline CDR1 reads SGDLS; CDR2 reads YYNGEE. This CDR3 is 18 amino acids long. The CDR3 loop is CASSVARTGRGEGYGYTF. The DNA of the CDR3 is TGTGCCAGCAGCGTAGCTAGGACAGGCCGCGGAGAAGGCTATGGCTACACCTTC.

On this clonotype itself: This may be a read error, as it is one base from a much larger clone. The rearrangement uses TRBV28 and TRBJ2-5, with TRBD1 identical over 8 bases. There are 14 residues in the CDR3. CDR1 is MDHEN, CDR2 SYDVKM, per germline. CDR3 DNA: TGTGCCGGCAGTTTGACAGGGGTGAGGGAGACCCAGTACTTC. This encodes CAGSLTGVRETQYF.

This clonotype was recorded many times. The CDR3 nucleotides read TGTGCCAGCAGTTTCGGACTAGCGGGGCCCAATGAGCAGTTCTTC. This encodes CASSFGLAGPNEQFF. V and J are TRBV28 and TRBJ2-1; 12 bases agree with TRBD2. CDR1 MDHEN and CDR2 SYDVKM come from the germline V gene. CDR3 length equals 15 residues. J was trimmed by 6 bases and V by 3 bases; bases with no gene match: 3.

As regards this clonotype: The CDR3 carries no conserved terminal phenylalanine or tryptophan, so it likely arises from a read error. The chain uses TRBV30 and TRBJ1-2; D is possibly TRBD1 (6 bases). Looked up from germline, CDR1 is GTSNPN and CDR2 is SVGIG (reference sequence). The CDR3 runs to 14 residues. CDR3 bases: TGTGCATATAGGGCAGGGGACTTTAACTATGGCTACACCATC. It codes for CAYRAGDFNYGYTI.

This clonotype has a count of ten or more. The gene calls are TRBV7-8 and TRBJ1-2; a weak D match, TRBD1 (5 bases). V lost 5 bases, J lost 7 bases, and 17 bases lay in between. Germline V gives CDR1 SGHVS, CDR2 FQNEAQ. The CDR3 spans 14 residues. CDR3 in amino acids: CASSDRWGIAGYTF. The DNA of the CDR3 is TGTGCCAGCAGCGATAGATGGGGGATAGCTGGCTACACCTTC.

In the case of this clonotype: A read error may be the cause here, since a much bigger clone is one base away. The J gene is TRBJ2-7, the V gene TRBV29-1; the D gene is possibly TRBD2 (5 bases). The germline V gene encodes CDR1 SQVTM and CDR2 ANQGSEA. CDR3 length: 12 amino acids. Deletions cut 8 bases from V and 2 bases from J, with 13 bases between. The CDR3 reads CSRRGPPYEQYF. DNA of the CDR3: TGCAGCCGACGGGGTCCGCCCTACGAGCAGTACTTC.

Many counts were recorded for this clonotype. The J gene is TRBJ2-2, the V gene TRBV7-2, with TRBD1 as a possible D gene (5 bases). The CDR3 totals 15 residues. Looked up from germline, CDR1 is SGHTA and CDR2 is FQGNSA. V was pared by 4 bases and J by 0 bases, with 9 bases between. The CDR3 is CASSWGPPNTGELFF. The CDR3 nucleotides are TGTGCCAGCAGCTGGGGCCCGCCGAACACCGGGGAGCTGTTTTTT.